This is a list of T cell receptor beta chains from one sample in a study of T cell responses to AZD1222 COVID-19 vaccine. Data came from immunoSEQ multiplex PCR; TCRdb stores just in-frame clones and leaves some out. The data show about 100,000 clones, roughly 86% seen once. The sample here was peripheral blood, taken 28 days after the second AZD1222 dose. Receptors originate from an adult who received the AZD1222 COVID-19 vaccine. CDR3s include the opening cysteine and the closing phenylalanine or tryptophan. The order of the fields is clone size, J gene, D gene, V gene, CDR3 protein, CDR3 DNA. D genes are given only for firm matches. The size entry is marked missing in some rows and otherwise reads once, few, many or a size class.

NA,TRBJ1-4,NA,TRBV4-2,CASSRNSGLEDEKLFF,TGTGCCAGCAGTCGAAACTCGGGCCTCGAGGATGAAAAACTGTTTTTT
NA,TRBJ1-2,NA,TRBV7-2,CASSYHGSPNNYGYTF,TGTGCCAGCAGCTACCACGGGTCTCCAAATAACTATGGCTACACCTTC
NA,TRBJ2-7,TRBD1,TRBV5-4,CASSGQGRGEQYF,TGTGCCAGCAGCGGACAGGGTCGGGGCGAGCAGTACTTC
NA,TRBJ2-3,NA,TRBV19,CASRASHTDTQYF,TGTGCCAGTAGGGCTAGCCACACAGATACGCAGTATTTT
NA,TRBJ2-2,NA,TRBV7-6,CASSITEDGDANTGELFF,TGTGCCAGCAGCATCACAGAGGACGGAGACGCGAACACCGGGGAGCTGTTTTTT
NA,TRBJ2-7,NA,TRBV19,CASSINGYEQYF,TGTGCCAGTAGTATAAATGGGTACGAGCAGTACTTC
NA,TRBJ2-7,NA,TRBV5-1,CASSLGAGGTYEQYF,TGCGCCAGCAGCTTGGGGGCAGGGGGGACCTACGAGCAGTACTTC
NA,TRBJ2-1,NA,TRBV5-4,CASSPEIGPYNEQFF,TGTGCCAGCAGCCCGGAGATAGGACCCTACAATGAGCAGTTCTTC
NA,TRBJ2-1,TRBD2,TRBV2,CASSVPSGGFNEQFF,TGTGCCAGCAGTGTTCCGAGCGGGGGTTTCAATGAGCAGTTCTTC
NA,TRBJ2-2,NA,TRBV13,CASSLGEGQGELFF,TGTGCCAGCAGCTTAGGAGAAGGACAGGGGGAGCTGTTTTTT
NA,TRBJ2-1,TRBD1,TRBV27,CASSLDRTGERNEQFF,TGTGCCAGCAGTTTGGATAGGACAGGGGAGAGGAATGAGCAGTTCTTC
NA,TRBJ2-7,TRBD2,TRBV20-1,CSASGLAGVGLPYEQYF,TGCAGTGCTAGTGGACTAGCGGGGGTCGGACTCCCCTACGAGCAGTACTTC
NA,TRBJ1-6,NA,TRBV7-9,CASSLDPHSPLHF,TGTGCCAGCAGCTTAGACCCGCATTCACCCCTCCACTTT
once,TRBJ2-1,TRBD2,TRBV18,CASSPNLAVSYNEQFF,TGTGCCAGCTCCCCAAACCTAGCGGTCTCGTACAATGAGCAGTTCTTC
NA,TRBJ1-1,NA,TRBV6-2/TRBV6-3,CASSSPLGRDTEAFF,TGTGCCAGCAGTTCCCCATTGGGGAGGGACACTGAAGCTTTCTTT
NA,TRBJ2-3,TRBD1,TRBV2,CASKRDRGWTDTQYF,TGTGCCAGCAAAAGGGACAGGGGATGGACAGATACGCAGTATTTT
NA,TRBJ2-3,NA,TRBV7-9,CASSQPLDTQYF,TGTGCCAGCAGCCAACCTTTGGATACGCAGTATTTT
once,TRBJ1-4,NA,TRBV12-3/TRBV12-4,CASSLQLGGKLFF,TGTGCCAGCAGTTTACAGCTTGGCGGAAAACTGTTTTTT
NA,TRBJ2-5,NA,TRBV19,CASRDPGYGTQYF,TGTGCCAGTAGGGACCCCGGGTACGGGACCCAGTACTTC
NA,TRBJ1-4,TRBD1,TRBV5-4,CASSLESGGIRKLFF,TGTGCCAGCAGCTTGGAATCAGGGGGTATCCGAAAACTGTTTTTT
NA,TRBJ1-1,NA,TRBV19,CASHQGFTEAFF,TGTGCCAGTCACCAAGGGTTCACTGAAGCTTTCTTT
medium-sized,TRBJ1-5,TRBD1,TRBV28,CASSSRYRGQPQHF,TGTGCCAGCAGTTCCCGCTACAGGGGCCAGCCCCAGCATTTT
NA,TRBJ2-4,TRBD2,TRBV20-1,CSASSSGRTKNIQYF,TGCAGTGCTAGTTCGAGCGGGAGAACTAAAAACATTCAGTACTTC
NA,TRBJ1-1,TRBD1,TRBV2,CASSEQGSDTEAFF,TGTGCCAGCAGCGAACAGGGGTCGGACACTGAAGCTTTCTTT
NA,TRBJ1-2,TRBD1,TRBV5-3,CARSADRDRDYGYTF,TGTGCCAGAAGCGCGGACCGGGACAGGGACTATGGCTACACCTTC
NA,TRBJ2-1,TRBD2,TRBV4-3,CASSQEVGRAGEQFF,TGCGCCAGCAGCCAAGAAGTCGGGAGGGCCGGTGAGCAGTTCTTC
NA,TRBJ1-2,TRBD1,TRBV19,CASSIRDRGANYGYTF,TGTGCCAGTAGTATCCGGGACAGGGGCGCAAACTATGGCTACACCTTC
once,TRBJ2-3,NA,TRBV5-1,CASSLGRDGTDTQYF,TGCGCCAGCAGCTTGGGGCGGGACGGCACAGATACGCAGTATTTT
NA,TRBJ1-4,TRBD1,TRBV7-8,CASSSRQGANEKLFF,TGTGCCAGCAGCTCTCGACAGGGCGCTAATGAAAAACTGTTTTTT
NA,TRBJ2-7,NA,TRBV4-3,CASSRSTRDSPYPYEQYF,TGCGCCAGCAGCCGTTCCACCCGGGACTCTCCTTACCCCTACGAGCAGTACTTC
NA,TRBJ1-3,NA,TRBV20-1,CSASGLGNTIYF,TGCAGTGCTAGTGGCCTAGGAAACACCATATATTTT
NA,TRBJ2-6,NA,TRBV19,CASSSTGHPGASGANVLTF,TGTGCCAGTAGTAGTACCGGCCATCCGGGAGCCTCTGGGGCCAACGTCCTGACTTTC
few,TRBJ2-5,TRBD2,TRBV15,CATTSDRTSGGQETQYF,TGTGCCACCACCTCCGACCGGACTAGCGGCGGCCAAGAGACCCAGTACTTC
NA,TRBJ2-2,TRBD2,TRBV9,CASSKSTSGRANTGELFF,TGTGCCAGCAGCAAGAGCACTAGCGGGAGGGCGAACACCGGGGAGCTGTTTTTT
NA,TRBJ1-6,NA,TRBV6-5,CATRPRGADNSPLHF,TGTGCCACACGGCCCCGGGGGGCGGATAATTCACCCCTCCACTTT
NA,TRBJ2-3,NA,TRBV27,CASIGVGTQYF,TGTGCCAGCATAGGGGTGGGTACGCAGTATTTT
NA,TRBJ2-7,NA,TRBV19,CASSPRDTGSYEQYF,TGTGCCAGTAGTCCCCGGGACACCGGCTCCTACGAGCAGTACTTC
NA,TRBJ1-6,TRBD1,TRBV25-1,CASEATSGTGDSPLHF,TGTGCCAGCGAAGCAACTTCCGGGACAGGGGATTCACCCCTCCACTTT
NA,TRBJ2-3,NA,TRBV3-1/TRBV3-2,CASSQGGGPDTDTQYF,TGTGCCAGCAGCCAAGGGGGCGGACCAGACACAGATACGCAGTATTTT
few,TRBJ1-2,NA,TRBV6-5,CASSYYPGAYGYTF,TGTGCCAGCAGTTACTATCCAGGGGCATATGGCTACACCTTC
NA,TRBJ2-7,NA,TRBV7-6,CASSLAPGTVYEQYF,TGTGCCAGCAGCTTAGCGCCCGGGACCGTCTACGAGCAGTACTTC